This TCR beta chain was recorded in a study of beta chain features in type 1 diabetes. Overall study results and limits: Researchers report that Type 1 diabetes patients had moderately but significantly shorter TCRB CDR3s across all four CD4+ subsets.

There was one heparinised blood draw per donor, averaging roughly 120 mL. Expressed TCRB transcripts were sequenced because the isolated RNA had all been reverse transcribed beforehand. Assay used: immunoSEQ multiplex PCR; TCRdb lists only in-frame clones, some missing. The profile shows approximately 250,000 clones, around 14% of them singletons. This clone was observed a few times. The antigen remains undetermined. The J segment lost 2 bases and the V segment lost 7 bases, leaving 5 bases of the junction unmatched. CDR1 and CDR2 from the germline V gene are SQVTM and ANQGSEA. The CDR3 loop spans 13 amino acids.

The TCR sequence derives from a middle-aged woman in good health. This sequence joins TRBV29-1 and TRBJ1-3; TRBD1 aligns across 7 bases. What was sequenced was naive CD4+ T cells from blood. As DNA, the CDR3 is TGCAGCGCTCAAACAGGGGCTGGAAACACCATATATTTT. Amino acid sequence: CSAQTGAGNTIYF.